This T cell receptor (beta chain) is from a study of graft-versus-host responses after intestinal transplantation. The study, taken as a whole, reports: The recipient marrow held GvH clones, and some of them showed up first in ileum or blood. Declines in HvG clones occurring early post-transplant were associated with peak circulating GvH clone levels.

Sequencing used immunoSEQ multiplex PCR; TCRdb keeps in-frame clones, though not all of them. The sample consists of some 11,000 clones, roughly 30% of them appearing once. Trimming removed 6 bases at V and 3 bases at J, with 12 bases between. Germline lookup yields CDR1 KGHSH and CDR2 LQKENI. CDR3 size: 15 residues. Points on this clone: The same CDR3 also results from other DNA sequences found in this sample.

This clonotype originated in a human patient who was an organ donor for intestinal transplantation. Here the sequenced sample was alloreactive CD4+ T cells from a mixed lymphocyte reaction culture, taken before transplantation. Regarding subset: CFSE-low proliferating T cells sorted from roughly 6-day pre-transplant mixed lymphocyte reaction (GvH or HvG direction). The chain combines TRBV18 with TRBJ1-6; a possible D gene is TRBD1 (6 bases). The CDR3 sequence: CASSQDRNYNSPLHF. Here the CDR3 DNA reads TGTGCCAGCTCCCAGGACAGAAACTATAATTCACCCCTCCACTTT.